The T cell receptor beta chain described here comes from a study of human CD4 T cells and Enterobacteriaceae. As for this clone: Its antigen is currently unknown.

V was shortened by 5 bases and J by 2 bases, with 3 bases between the two germline ends. The CDR3 spans 11 residues. Germline CDR1 is KGHSH and CDR2 is LQKENI. Memory CD4+ T cells were sorted as all CD4+ cells except CD45RA+CCR7+CD95- naive cells, over 95% pure. Healthy donors' blood was sourced from blood donation centers in Switzerland. Total CD4+ T cells and monocytes came from CD4/CD14 microbead positive selection. Ex vivo total memory CD4+ cells were sequenced at deep level. The repertoire was sequenced with immunoSEQ multiplex PCR; TCRdb's copy has only in-frame clones and lacks some. The data hold some 29,000 clones, with approximately 84% observed a single time. Study observations and caveats: Ex vivo, broadly cross-reactive clonotypes appeared more expanded than specific ones.

Sequenced sample: memory CD4+ T cells from blood. This clonotype was sampled from a human donor in good health. The chain recombines TRBV18 with TRBJ2-5; D is unresolved. The CDR3 sequence: CASSAQETQYF. CDR3 sequence (DNA): TGTGCCAGCTCAGCACAAGAGACCCAGTACTTC.